This TCR beta chain emerged from a study of shared clonotypes between healthy human individuals. Study results and caveats: Despite large depth, sorted-subset datasets appeared incompletely sequenced. Generally, estimated richness proved larger in naive subsets than it did in memory subsets.

The assay was immunoSEQ multiplex PCR, and TCRdb's table has in-frame clones only and misses some. The table has some 2 million clones, 90% to 95% seen once; the top ten hold roughly 0.13%. The CDR3 has 13 residues. Per the germline V gene, CDR1 is MNHEY and CDR2 is SVGAGI. Trimming shortened V by 8 bases and J by 5 bases, and 12 bases separated the two germline ends. Comment on this clone: Its cognate antigen is unknown.

The sequencing sample was made of naive CD4+ T cells sorted from blood. Indicated subset: CD45RA+ positively selected. The chain has TRBV6-5 and TRBJ1-4; D remains ambiguous. This TCR derives from a man aged 18 to 30 in good health. This CDR3 is CASSRGLNEKLFF. CDR3 DNA sequence: TGTGCCAGCTCCCGAGGGTTAAATGAAAAACTGTTTTTT.